Listed here are 15 T cell receptor beta chains from one sample, sequenced in a study of T cells after yellow fever vaccination. TCRdb itself ran the 5' RACE reads through MiXCR, one entry per CDR3 protein. Counted here are some 250,000 distinct CDR3 sequences, roughly 7.2% occurring once; the ten biggest clones make up roughly 0.9%. The specimen comprised CD4+ T cells sorted from PBMCs, sampled 15 days after the yellow fever booster vaccination. These TCRs come from a man younger than 40 who received the YFV17D yellow fever vaccine.

The V call is TRBV19, the J call TRBJ2-2, with TRBD2 identical over 8 bases. The V gene end was trimmed by 3 bases and the J gene end by 7 bases; junction bases not matched to a gene: 7. Germline CDR1 reads LNHDA; CDR2 reads SQIVND (reference sequence). This CDR3 spans 15 amino acids. In DNA, the CDR3 is TGTGCCAGTAGTATCATAGCGGGATTATACGGGGAGCTGTTTTTT. It specifies CASSIIAGLYGELFF.

For this clonotype: A single base separates this from a much larger clone, so it may be a read error. The chain is built from TRBV7-6 and TRBJ2-7; tentatively, D is TRBD2 (6 bases). Per germline, CDR1 SGHVS and CDR2 FNYEAQ. Trimming took off 4 bases at V and 6 bases at J, with 16 bases between the two ends. CDR3 length: 14 amino acids. The CDR3 nucleotides are TGTGCCAGCAGCTATGACTCCGGGAGCTCCGAGCAGTACTTC. Its protein is CASSYDSGSSEQYF. Variable domain in full (rest from reference TRBV7-6 and TRBJ2-7): GAGVSQSPRYKVTKRGQDVALRCDPISGHVSLYWYRQALGQGPEFLTYFNYEAQQDKSGLPNDRFSAERPEGSISTLTIQRTEQRDSAMYRCASSYDSGSSEQYFGPGTRLTVT.

The table lists this clonotype with many counts. V and J are TRBV20-1 and TRBJ2-1, with TRBD2 matching 12 bases. This CDR3 spans 14 amino acids. After removal of 5 bases from V and 9 bases from J, the junction contained 8 bases not matched to a gene. Germline loops: CDR1 DFQATT, CDR2 SNEGSKA (reference sequence). As DNA, the CDR3 is TGCAGTGCTCGCCTAGCGGGAGGGCTTTCTGAGCAGTTCTTC. Translated, it gives CSARLAGGLSEQFF.

A note on this clonotype: Possible read error: a much larger clone is one base away. This sequence joins TRBV12-3 or TRBV12-4 and TRBJ2-3; possible D gene TRBD1, 6 bases. This CDR3 region has 15 residues. V shed 8 bases and J shed 5 bases, with 20 bases lying between them. The chain's CDR3 is CASSTRVIGGDTQYF. DNA of the CDR3: TGTGCCAGCTCCACCCGGGTCATAGGGGGAGATACGCAGTATTTT.

The rearrangement joins TRBV20-1 to TRBJ2-1; TRBD2 aligns across 9 bases. Germline assignment: CDR1 DFQATT and CDR2 SNEGSKA (reference sequence). The CDR3 is made up of 14 amino acids. The V segment lost 0 bases and the J segment 10 bases; nucleotides outside the gene matches: 7. CDR3 sequence: CSARDQRSGREQFF. For the CDR3, the DNA is TGCAGTGCTAGAGATCAGCGTAGCGGGAGAGAGCAGTTCTTC.

The chain employs TRBV5-5 and TRBJ2-7, with 9 bases fitting TRBD1. The V gene end was trimmed by 6 bases and the J gene end by 2 bases; junction bases not matched to a gene: 9. The CDR3 spans 15 residues. From germline, CDR1 is SGHKS and CDR2 YYEKEE (reference sequence). The CDR3 DNA is TGTGCCAGCAACCAGGGACAGGGTAGGACCTACGAGCAGTACTTC. Its protein is CASNQGQGRTYEQYF. The variable domain in full, with the rest retrieved from reference TRBV5-5 and TRBJ2-7, is DAGVTQSPTHLIKTRGQQVTLRCSPISGHKSVSWYQQVLGQGPQFIFQYYEKEERGRGNFPDRFSARQFPNYSSELNVNALLLGDSALYLCASNQGQGRTYEQYFGPGTRLTVT.

The rearrangement uses TRBV7-9 and TRBJ1-1; D perhaps matches TRBD1 (5 bases). Germline lookup yields CDR1 SEHNR and CDR2 FQNEAQ (reference sequence). V lost 5 bases and J 6 bases, leaving 16 bases between the germline ends. CDR3 length equals 14 residues. The CDR3 bases are TGTGCCAGCAGCCTCACGGGGCATATTGCTGAAGCTTTCTTT. As protein: CASSLTGHIAEAFF.

The genes are TRBV20-1 and TRBJ2-3; either TRBD1 or TRBD2 may supply D (5 bases each). This CDR3 comprises 15 residues. Germline V gene lookup returns CDR1 DFQATT and CDR2 SNEGSKA (reference sequence). V lost 2 bases and J lost 2, with 14 bases in between. CDR3 sequence: CSARRDRRHTDTQYF. In DNA, the CDR3 is TGCAGTGCTAGAAGGGACCGCCGCCACACAGATACGCAGTATTTT.

This clonotype was counted at least ten times. The chain has TRBV5-1 and TRBJ1-2, with 8 bases identical to TRBD1. Germline CDR1 SGHRS, CDR2 YFSETQ. This CDR3 is 14 amino acids long. The junction had 2 bases not matched to a gene; V was cut back by 4 bases and J by 0 bases. The CDR3 is CASSPGQANYGYTF. CDR3 nucleotides: TGCGCCAGCAGCCCGGGACAGGCTAACTATGGCTACACCTTC.

Only a few counts were recorded for this clonotype. The rearrangement uses TRBV14 and TRBJ2-3, with TRBD1 identical over 8 bases. Per germline, CDR1 SGHDN and CDR2 FVKESK. The V and J ends lost 5 bases and 5 bases, in that order; junction bases with no gene match: 6. This CDR3 contains 14 residues. DNA of the CDR3: TGTGCCAGCAGCTTCGACAGGGGTGGAGATACGCAGTATTTT. Amino acids: CASSFDRGGDTQYF.

This clonotype was seen a few times. CDR3 amino acids: CASSFRLAGGYNEQFF. The CDR3 nucleotides read TGTGCCAGCAGCTTTCGACTAGCGGGAGGGTACAATGAGCAGTTCTTC. This sequence joins TRBV7-9 and TRBJ2-1, with 14 bases fitting TRBD2. The CDR3 length is 16 residues. The V and J ends lost 3 bases and 4 bases, in that order; junction bases with no gene match: 2. Germline values: CDR1 SEHNR, CDR2 FQNEAQ (reference sequence).

This clonotype was seen at least ten times. The gene calls are TRBV5-4 and TRBJ2-5; TRBD1 agrees at 10 bases. The CDR3 runs 18 residues. Germline CDR1 and CDR2: SGHNT and YYREEE (reference sequence). Trimming cost V 2 bases and J 2 bases; bases outside gene matches: 12. CDR3 nucleotides: TGTGCCAGCAGCTTCTCCGCACTGACAGGGGGCCCGCAAGAGACCCAGTACTTC. Its translation is CASSFSALTGGPQETQYF.

This clonotype was seen a handful of times. The genes are TRBV10-2 and TRBJ2-5, with 10 bases fitting TRBD1. The CDR3 is 16 amino acids. The J segment lost 5 bases and the V segment lost 6 bases, leaving 12 bases of the junction unmatched. Germline V gene lookup returns CDR1 WSHSY and CDR2 SAAADI. The CDR3: CASRQGQGVLVETQYF. The DNA for the CDR3 is TGCGCCAGCAGACAAGGACAGGGGGTATTGGTGGAGACCCAGTACTTC.

This clonotype has a count of ten or more. V usage is TRBV12-3 or TRBV12-4 and J usage is TRBJ2-7; either TRBD1 or TRBD2 may supply D (6 bases each). The CDR3 runs 15 residues. Trimming took 6 bases from V and 4 from J, leaving 19 bases between them. The CDR3 DNA sequence: TGTGCCAGCAGGGCCCGGGGGACACTCTCTTACGAGCAGTACTTC. This translates into CASRARGTLSYEQYF.

This clonotype has more than one count but fewer than ten. V gene TRBV7-8 combines with J gene TRBJ2-1; unclear D gene. V lost 2 bases and J 4 bases, leaving 15 bases between the germline ends. This CDR3 spans 16 amino acids. CDR1 and CDR2 (germline): SGHVS, FQNEAQ. CDR3 in DNA: TGTGCCAGCAGCTTAATGACGCGGAGCCCATACAATGAGCAGTTCTTC. It encodes CASSLMTRSPYNEQFF. The complete variable domain, with remaining parts taken from reference TRBV7-8 and TRBJ2-1, reads GAGVSQSPRYKVAKRGQDVALRCDPISGHVSLFWYQQALGQGPEFLTYFQNEAQLDKSGLPSDRFFAERPEGSVSTLKIQRTQQEDSAVYLCASSLMTRSPYNEQFFGPGTRLTVL.